One sample yielded the 8 T cell receptor beta chains listed below, sequenced in a study of synovial regulatory T cells in juvenile arthritis. The method was immunoSEQ multiplex PCR; TCRdb's version includes in-frame clones alone and lacks a portion of them. The data show 9,500 to 10,000 clones, and the top ten clones hold 0.95% to 1%. The sample was Treg cells from blood. Described subset: remaining (HLA-DR-negative) circulating blood Treg cells. The receptors come from a donor younger than 30 with juvenile idiopathic arthritis.

This chain joins TRBV7-6 and TRBJ2-7; TCRdb's D call of TRBD1 is untestable without DNA. The CDR3 is 15 residues long. No DNA is recorded. Germline V lookup: CDR1 SGHVS, CDR2 FNYEAQ. CDR3 loop: CASSLRGQPFYEQYF.

The chain carries TRBV28 and TRBJ1-2. CDR1 MDHEN and CDR2 SYDVKM come from the germline V gene. This CDR3 contains 12 residues. A DNA sequence was not provided. CDR3 loop: CASSRRASGYTF.

V usage is TRBV10-1 and J usage is TRBJ2-1; TCRdb reports TRBD2, a call that lacks DNA to check it against. The CDR3 totals 14 residues. The DNA is unrecorded. Germline V gene sequence: CDR1 WNHNN, CDR2 SYGVQD (reference sequence). The CDR3 protein is CASSPSGDYNEQFF.

The CDR3 region is CASSQIQGPTSTDTQYF. The V call is TRBV14, the J call TRBJ2-3; TCRdb's D gene call, TRBD1, goes unchecked for lack of DNA. The germline V gene encodes CDR1 SGHDN and CDR2 FVKESK. The CDR3 is 17 amino acids. The DNA sequence is not available. The full variable domain, completed using reference TRBV14 and TRBJ2-3, is EAGVTQFPSHSVIEKGQTVTLRCDPISGHDNLYWYRRVMGKEIKFLLHFVKESKQDESGMPNNRFLAERTGGTYSTLKVQPAELEDSGVYFCASSQIQGPTSTDTQYFGPGTRLTVL.

V usage is TRBV19 and J usage is TRBJ1-6. The CDR3 is 16 residues long. No DNA is recorded. CDR1 is LNHDA, CDR2 SQIVND, per germline (reference sequence). The CDR3 sequence is CASKSSESSYNSPLHF.

This sequence joins TRBV4-1 and TRBJ2-2. From germline, CDR1 is MGHRA and CDR2 YSYEKL. This CDR3 comprises 15 residues. Only the protein is available. CDR3 amino acids: CASSQWDLNTGELFF.

This CDR3 reads CAGQGGGVNQPQHF. The chain links TRBV28 to TRBJ1-5; lacking DNA, the TRBD1 call made by TCRdb goes unchecked. This CDR3 is built from 14 residues. DNA is not recorded here. Germline CDR1 MDHEN, CDR2 SYDVKM.

The chain uses TRBV19 and TRBJ1-5. Germline V gene lookup returns CDR1 LNHDA and CDR2 SQIVND (reference sequence). CDR3 length: 13 amino acids. Nucleotide data are not available. The CDR3 is CASSFLGGQPQHF.